Shown below are 31 T cell receptor beta chains from a single sample sequenced in a study of shared clonotypes between healthy human individuals. The naive CD8 population came from CD45RO-negative cells selected for CCR7, without terminally differentiated effector memory CD45RA+ cells. Here immunoSEQ multiplex PCR was the method, and the copy in TCRdb shows in-frame clones only, minus some. This repertoire shows roughly 2,000,000 clones, approximately 94% found once; its top ten account for less than 1.5%. Sequenced: naive CD8+ T cells sorted from blood. These receptors were obtained from a man aged 18 to 30 in good health.

The chain couples TRBV4-1 to TRBJ2-7; D perhaps matches TRBD1 (6 bases). The CDR3 loop spans 14 amino acids. Between the trimmed V and J ends, which lost 3 bases and 1 base, there was a span of 10 bases. Germline CDR1 and CDR2: MGHRA and YSYEKL. The CDR3 DNA follows: TGCGCCAGCAGCCAGAACGACAGGTCCTACGAGCAGTACTTC. Amino acids: CASSQNDRSYEQYF.

The J gene is TRBJ2-2, the V gene TRBV10-3; D is possibly TRBD2 (6 bases). Germline V gene sequence: CDR1 ENHRY, CDR2 SYGVKD. Trimming stripped 3 bases from V and 6 bases from J, with 14 bases between. The CDR3 is 15 residues long. The CDR3 DNA reads TGTGCCATCAGTGATCCGGGGGAGTCGGCCGGGGAGCTGTTTTTT. It translates to CAISDPGESAGELFF.

This chain joins TRBV18 and TRBJ2-3; TRBD2 matches at 7 bases. The germline gives CDR1 KGHSH, CDR2 LQKENI. With V trimmed by 4 bases and J by 1 base, 5 bases remained unmatched. There are 15 residues in the CDR3. The CDR3 reads CASSRSRGGTDTQYF. DNA for the CDR3: TGTGCCAGCTCACGAAGTCGGGGGGGCACAGATACGCAGTATTTT.

This rearrangement joins TRBV13 to TRBJ1-2; maybe TRBD1 (6 bases). Germline values: CDR1 PRHDT, CDR2 FYEKMQ (reference sequence). V dropped 6 bases and J dropped 4 bases, with 15 bases sitting between them. The CDR3 sequence is 14 residues long. CDR3 region: CASSPTGLSYGYTF. The CDR3 DNA reads as TGTGCCAGCAGTCCAACAGGGTTGAGCTATGGCTACACCTTC.

The CDR3 DNA sequence: TGTGCCAGCAACGTGCCGGGGGAGGGCCCGAATACGCAGTATTTT. It is translated as CASNVPGEGPNTQYF. The chain joins TRBV6-6 to TRBJ2-3; 7 nucleotides match TRBD2. From germline, CDR1 is MNHNY and CDR2 SVGAGI (reference sequence). CDR3 length: 15 residues. The V gene end was trimmed by 7 bases and the J gene end by 7 bases; junction bases not matched to a gene: 14.

The chain uses TRBV7-9 and TRBJ2-7; D perhaps matches TRBD2 (7 bases). This CDR3 has 16 amino acids. The ends were cut back, 1 base at V and 3 bases at J, with 16 bases in the middle. The germline V gene has CDR1 SEHNR and CDR2 FQNEAQ (reference sequence). The CDR3 sequence: CASSLGEGGNDYEQYF. CDR3 DNA sequence: TGTGCCAGCAGCTTAGGGGAGGGGGGAAACGACTACGAGCAGTACTTC.

This clone was seen a few times. The CDR3 DNA reads TGTGCCTGGAGTTACACTCGGGACACTGAAGCTTTCTTT. This codes for CAWSYTRDTEAFF. V usage is TRBV30 and J usage is TRBJ1-1; the D is unclear. Germline CDR1 is GTSNPN and CDR2 is SVGIG (reference sequence). The CDR3 spans 13 residues. The germline V and J ends were trimmed by 2 bases and 3 bases, with 10 bases remaining between them.

Only one count was recorded for this clone. The V and J genes are TRBV28 and TRBJ2-7; tentatively, D is TRBD1 (6 bases). In germline, CDR1 is MDHEN, CDR2 SYDVKM. This CDR3 has 15 amino acids. Trimming pared 5 bases from V and 2 bases from J, leaving 16 bases between. The DNA of the CDR3 is TGTGCCAGCAGTCTACTCCCGGACAGTCCCTACGAGCAGTACTTC. It encodes CASSLLPDSPYEQYF. The full variable domain, with the rest looked up from reference TRBV28 and TRBJ2-7, is DVKVTQSSRYLVKRTGEKVFLECVQDMDHENMFWYRQDPGLGLRLIYFSYDVKMKEKGDIPEGYSVSREKKERFSLILESASTNQTSMYLCASSLLPDSPYEQYFGPGTRLTVT.

Turning to this clone: At the DNA level, this CDR3 is encoded by other sequences in the same sample as well. The J gene is TRBJ2-7, the V gene TRBV5-1, with no clear D. Trimming took off 0 bases at V and 3 bases at J, with 4 bases between the two ends. The CDR3 is made up of 12 amino acids. Germline V gene lookup returns CDR1 SGHRS and CDR2 YFSETQ. Written as DNA, the CDR3 is TGCGCCAGCAGCTTGGATTTCTACGAGCAGTACTTC. Translation: CASSLDFYEQYF.

V is TRBV4-3 and J is TRBJ2-2; D remains ambiguous. Germline CDR1 reads LGHNA; CDR2 reads YSLEER. The CDR3 spans 13 residues. V gave up 1 base and J gave up 4 bases, with 4 bases separating them. CDR3 nucleotides: TGCGCCAGCAGCCAAGCGCCCACCGGGGAGCTGTTTTTT. This codes for CASSQAPTGELFF.

The table lists this clone with a count of one. V usage is TRBV11-2 and J usage is TRBJ2-1; the D gene is possibly TRBD2 (6 bases). The CDR3 extends over 16 amino acids. CDR1 is SGHAT, CDR2 FQNNGV, per germline. The ends were cut back, 6 bases at V and 8 bases at J, with 23 bases in the middle. The CDR3 region is CASRKLGTLGIDEQFF. CDR3 nucleotide sequence: TGTGCCAGCAGAAAACTGGGGACTCTAGGGATAGATGAGCAGTTCTTC.

The chain uses TRBV19 and TRBJ1-2; weak D call: TRBD1 (6 bases). CDR1 and CDR2 from the germline V gene are LNHDA and SQIVND (reference sequence). Trimming removed 6 bases at V and 3 bases at J, with 11 bases between. The CDR3 spans 13 residues. For the CDR3, the DNA is TGTGCCAGTAGGGGACACGGTGACTATGGCTACACCTTC. Its translation is CASRGHGDYGYTF. The whole variable domain, filled in from reference TRBV19 and TRBJ1-2, reads DGGITQSPKYLFRKEGQNVTLSCEQNLNHDAMYWYRQDPGQGLRLIYYSQIVNDFQKGDIAEGYSVSREKKESFPLTVTSAQKNPTAFYLCASRGHGDYGYTFGSGTRLTVV.

This clone was seen only a few times. Here the CDR3 reads CASSLSRDHIRGYTF. The CDR3 coding sequence is TGTGCCAGCAGTTTAAGTAGGGACCATATTCGGGGCTACACCTTC. The V call is TRBV27, the J call TRBJ1-2; D perhaps matches TRBD1 (5 bases). Trimming pared 2 bases from V and 8 bases from J, leaving 18 bases between. CDR3 length: 15 residues. Germline V CDR1 and CDR2: MNHEY, SMNVEV (reference sequence).

V is TRBV11-2 and J is TRBJ1-6, with D possibly being TRBD1 (5 bases). CDR1 and CDR2 from the germline V gene are SGHAT and FQNNGV. This CDR3 is 15 amino acids long. V gave up 2 bases and J gave up 4 bases, with 9 bases separating them. The CDR3 nucleotides read TGTGCCAGCAGCTTAAAAACAGGTTATAATTCACCCCTCCACTTT. Its translation is CASSLKTGYNSPLHF. Drawing the rest from reference TRBV11-2 and TRBJ1-6, the complete variable domain is EAGVAQSPRYKIIEKRQSVAFWCNPISGHATLYWYQQILGQGPKLLIQFQNNGVVDDSQLPKDRFSAERLKGVDSTLKIQPAKLEDSAVYLCASSLKTGYNSPLHFGNGTRLTVT.

The chain combines TRBV27 with TRBJ1-5; TRBD1 agrees at 10 bases. The germline V gene encodes CDR1 MNHEY and CDR2 SMNVEV (reference sequence). V lost 6 bases and J lost 6; bases outside the gene matches: 5. The CDR3 has 14 amino acids. The CDR3 DNA follows: TGTGCCAGCAGAAAAGGACAGGGGGTTCAGCCCCAGCATTTT. Protein product: CASRKGQGVQPQHF.

The V and J genes are TRBV2 and TRBJ2-3; D perhaps matches TRBD1 (5 bases). Looked up from germline, CDR1 is SNHLY and CDR2 is FYNNEI. Trimming removed 6 bases from V and 1 base from J, with 11 bases in between. This CDR3 is built from 14 residues. As DNA, the CDR3 is TGTGCCAGCAGAGGGATACAGGGCACAGATACGCAGTATTTT. It specifies CASRGIQGTDTQYF. Full variable domain (missing parts from reference TRBV2 and TRBJ2-3): EPEVTQTPSHQVTQMGQEVILRCVPISNHLYFYWYRQILGQKVEFLVSFYNNEISEKSEIFDDQFSVERPDGSNFTLKIRSTKLEDSAMYFCASRGIQGTDTQYFGPGTRLTVL.

This chain uses TRBV6-5 with TRBJ1-1; D may be TRBD1 (5 bases). Trimming left V 5 bases short and J 0 bases short, with 13 bases between. From germline, CDR1 is MNHEY and CDR2 SVGAGI. The CDR3 consists of 15 residues. The CDR3 nucleotides read TGTGCCAGCAGTACGACAGCACTCATGAACACTGAAGCTTTCTTT. Protein product: CASSTTALMNTEAFF.

This sequence joins TRBV5-1 and TRBJ1-5; D not resolved. This CDR3 is built from 13 residues. Germline V CDR1 and CDR2: SGHRS, YFSETQ. V was trimmed by 0 bases and J by 7 bases, leaving 8 bases between them. The CDR3 DNA reads TGCGCCAGCAGCTTGGCCGGTTACCAGCCCCAGCATTTT. Translating gives CASSLAGYQPQHF.

V gene TRBV4-1 combines with J gene TRBJ1-2; no definite D call. CDR3 size: 14 residues. The germline CDR1 and CDR2 sequences are MGHRA and YSYEKL. V was trimmed by 0 bases and J by 1 base, leaving 6 bases between them. The CDR3 loop is CASSQEVDNYGYTF. The DNA of the CDR3 is TGCGCCAGCAGCCAAGAGGTGGATAACTATGGCTACACCTTC.

Worth noting for this clone: The sample contains more than one DNA sequence encoding this CDR3. V is TRBV9 and J is TRBJ2-3; D possibly corresponds to TRBD2 (6 bases). The V end lost 3 bases, the J end lost 1 base, and 6 bases lay between the germline ends. Germline V gene lookup returns CDR1 SGDLS and CDR2 YYNGEE. This CDR3 is 13 amino acids long. CDR3 protein: CASSGGGTDTQYF. The CDR3 DNA follows: TGTGCCAGCAGCGGCGGGGGCACAGATACGCAGTATTTT.

The genes are TRBV5-4 and TRBJ2-7; D is undetermined. V was shortened by 2 bases and J by 2 bases, with 11 bases between the two germline ends. Germline V gene lookup returns CDR1 SGHNT and CDR2 YYREEE (reference sequence). This CDR3 comprises 14 residues. This CDR3 is CASSFGEAAYEQYF. The DNA of the CDR3 is TGTGCCAGCAGCTTCGGCGAGGCCGCCTACGAGCAGTACTTC.

The chain couples TRBV28 to TRBJ1-3; no clear D gene. CDR1 and CDR2 from the germline V gene are MDHEN and SYDVKM. Trimming left V 3 bases short and J 3 bases short, with 9 bases between. The CDR3 has 14 amino acids. This CDR3 reads CASSLLSDGNTIYF. The DNA for the CDR3 is TGTGCCAGCAGTTTGTTAAGTGATGGAAACACCATATATTTT.

The chain combines TRBV9 with TRBJ2-2, with D possibly matching TRBD1 (5 bases). The CDR3 runs to 14 residues. CDR1 SGDLS and CDR2 YYNGEE come from the germline V gene. Deletions cut 0 bases from V and 8 bases from J, with 11 bases between. The CDR3: CASSVAGILGELFF. The CDR3 coding sequence is TGTGCCAGCAGCGTAGCAGGGATTCTTGGGGAGCTGTTTTTT.

This chain links TRBV7-9 with TRBJ2-1; 12 nucleotides align to TRBD2. J gave up 10 bases and V 4 bases, and 2 bases lay outside the gene matches. CDR3 length: 13 residues. Germline V CDR1 and CDR2: SEHNR, FQNEAQ (reference sequence). CDR3 DNA: TGTGCCAGCAGCTCTACTAGCGGGGGGGAGCAGTTCTTC. Its protein is CASSSTSGGEQFF.

The chain is built from TRBV7-9 and TRBJ2-7; weak D call: TRBD2 (5 bases). Germline CDR1 SEHNR, CDR2 FQNEAQ (reference sequence). The V gene lost 5 bases and the J gene lost 3 bases, with 14 bases spanning the gap. The CDR3 has 14 amino acids. The CDR3, as DNA: TGTGCCAGCAGCCAGACTATCAGTGGCTACGAGCAGTACTTC. Protein: CASSQTISGYEQYF.

This chain links TRBV29-1 with TRBJ2-1; 10 positions match TRBD2. Trimming removed 7 bases from V and 9 bases from J; junction bases left unmatched: 12. The CDR3 is made up of 14 amino acids. The germline gives CDR1 SQVTM, CDR2 ANQGSEA. CDR3 amino acids: CSAGDASGSTEQFF. CDR3 in DNA: TGCAGCGCCGGGGACGCTAGCGGGAGCACTGAGCAGTTCTTC.

The rearrangement links TRBV6-5 to TRBJ1-1; D gene unclear. This CDR3 is built from 15 residues. The germline V gene has CDR1 MNHEY and CDR2 SVGAGI. V was shortened by 6 bases and J by 0 bases, with 14 bases between the two germline ends. As DNA, the CDR3 is TGTGCCAGCAGCCCGGTGGAGGAGATGAACACTGAAGCTTTCTTT. This encodes CASSPVEEMNTEAFF.

Regarding this clone: In the same sample, other DNA sequences code for this CDR3. This chain uses TRBV19 with TRBJ1-5; D is uncertain. CDR3 length equals 12 residues. Trimming took 2 bases from V and 3 from J, leaving 2 bases between them. Germline V gives CDR1 LNHDA, CDR2 SQIVND (reference sequence). The CDR3 region has the DNA TGTGCCAGTAGTATATACAATCAGCCCCAGCATTTT. It encodes CASSIYNQPQHF.

A word on this clone: Other nucleotide sequences from this sample produce the same CDR3. The genes are TRBV4-1 and TRBJ2-7; TRBD2 matches at 8 bases. This CDR3 has 15 residues. CDR1 and CDR2 from the germline V gene are MGHRA and YSYEKL. The ends lost 0 bases at V and 4 bases at J; junction bases unmatched: 5. CDR3 in amino acids: CASSQEPSGSYEQYF. The CDR3 DNA sequence: TGCGCCAGCAGCCAAGAACCTAGCGGGTCGTACGAGCAGTACTTC.

As DNA, the CDR3 is TGTGCCAGCAGCTTTGGGGCAGGGGGGCCCTACGAGCAGTACTTC. Protein product: CASSFGAGGPYEQYF. The V gene is TRBV7-9, the J gene TRBJ2-7, with D possibly being TRBD1 (7 bases). CDR3 size: 15 residues. Trimming stripped 3 bases from V and 2 bases from J, with 14 bases between. Germline CDR1 and CDR2: SEHNR and FQNEAQ (reference sequence). The full variable domain, its missing parts supplied by reference TRBV7-9 and TRBJ2-7, is DTGVSQNPRHKITKRGQNVTFRCDPISEHNRLYWYRQTLGQGPEFLTYFQNEAQLEKSRLLSDRFSAERPKGSFSTLEIQRTEQGDSAMYLCASSFGAGGPYEQYFGPGTRLTVT.

The chain combines TRBV27 with TRBJ1-5; 7 bases line up with TRBD1. The CDR3 is 14 amino acids. CDR1 and CDR2 from the germline V gene are MNHEY and SMNVEV (reference sequence). V shed 5 bases and J 4 bases; nucleotides not matched to a gene: 5. In nucleotides, the CDR3 is TGTGCCAGCAGTCCTGGGACAGAGAATCAGCCCCAGCATTTT. This sequence encodes CASSPGTENQPQHF.